The rows below give T cell receptor beta chains drawn from one sample of a study of Ad26.COV2.S vaccination and SARS-CoV-2 variants. Libraries were prepared by immunoSEQ multiplex PCR; TCRdb keeps only in-frame clonotypes and omits some of them. The data show approximately 400,000 clones, about 80% seen once. The sequenced sample was peripheral blood, obtained in a trial of Ad26.COV2.S vaccine versus placebo. Receptor source: a person aged 18-65 years who received the Ad26.COV2.S COVID-19 vaccine or a placebo. Both conserved end residues are part of each CDR3. The order of the fields is J gene, V gene, CDR3 protein.

TRBJ2-1 | TRBV5-1 | CASSLGRTPGNEQFF
TRBJ2-5 | TRBV7-9 | CASSLLGIQETQYF
TRBJ1-1 | TRBV5-3 | CARSSSLTEEAFF
TRBJ1-4 | TRBV19 | CASSRSSEEKLFF
TRBJ2-5 | TRBV28 | CASAKNGGGETQYF
TRBJ1-2 | TRBV5-6 | CASSWRTAPRAIYGYTF
TRBJ2-7 | TRBV5-1 | CASSWGDREHEQYF
TRBJ2-7 | TRBV4-1 | CASSHLTSGAYEQYF
TRBJ2-7 | TRBV6-5 | CASSYQTGGTYEQYF
TRBJ1-6 | TRBV7-9 | CASSGTGGNSPLHF
TRBJ2-5 | TRBV7-2 | CASSRDRETQYF
TRBJ2-7 | TRBV5-1 | CASSWGLALSYEQYF
TRBJ2-5 | TRBV5-4 | CASSSGLAGGVETQYF
TRBJ2-7 | TRBV28 | CASSLGGSVGYEQYF
TRBJ1-4 | TRBV4-1 | CASSRPGHTNEKLFF
TRBJ1-5 | TRBV5-4 | CASSFGGGGQPQHF
TRBJ2-7 | TRBV14 | CASSLGQGLYF
TRBJ2-3 | TRBV28 | CASSEMTSGRLDTQYF
TRBJ2-7 | TRBV6-6 | CASSSSPGTRDEQYF
TRBJ2-5 | TRBV5-1 | CASSSATGPLGGTQYF
TRBJ2-7 | TRBV13 | CASSFLGGLSYEQYF
TRBJ2-2 | TRBV7-9 | CASSPFTRHTGELFF
TRBJ2-2 | TRBV5-1 | CASSRDPTNTGELFF
TRBJ2-1 | TRBV30 | CAWTSGTNEQFF
TRBJ1-1 | TRBV5-1 | CASSGPGQFEAFF
TRBJ2-7 | TRBV6-5 | CASSPGPLAAYEQYF
TRBJ2-2 | TRBV10-3 | CAASGGLPGELFF
TRBJ2-3 | TRBV5-1 | CASSPVPSGDTQYF
TRBJ2-3 | TRBV10-1 | CASSGAGSPDTQYF
TRBJ1-3 | TRBV5-1 | CASSLGSAGNTIYF
TRBJ1-6 | TRBV5-1 | CASSSSDRNSPLHF
TRBJ2-7 | TRBV6-5 | CASSLRTGEIYEQYF
TRBJ2-3 | TRBV11-2 | CASSSAGYREDTQYF
TRBJ1-5 | TRBV6-5 | CASSEYSNQPQHF
TRBJ1-3 | TRBV18 | CASSPSAPPGNTIYF
TRBJ2-5 | TRBV9 | CASSIRTGPQETQYF
TRBJ1-4 | TRBV6-6 | CASNMGGRGANEKLFF
TRBJ2-5 | TRBV5-1 | CASSPDRPPETQYF